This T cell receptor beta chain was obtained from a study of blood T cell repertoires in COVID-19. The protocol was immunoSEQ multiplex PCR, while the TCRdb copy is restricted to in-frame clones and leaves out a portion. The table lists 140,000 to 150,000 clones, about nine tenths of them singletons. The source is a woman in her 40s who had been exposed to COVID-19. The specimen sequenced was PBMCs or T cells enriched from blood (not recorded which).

The CDR3 sequence is CASSLKGRGYEQYF. In DNA, the CDR3 is TGTGCCAGCAGTTTAAAGGGTAGGGGGTACGAGCAGTACTTC. The J gene is TRBJ2-7, the V gene TRBV27, with D tentatively TRBD1 (6 bases). The CDR3 runs to 14 residues. V lost 2 bases and J lost 4, with 12 bases in between. Germline V gene sequence: CDR1 MNHEY, CDR2 SMNVEV (reference sequence).